These T cell receptor beta chains were read from a single sample in a study of blood T cell repertoires in COVID-19. TCRdb's table, derived via immunoSEQ multiplex PCR, lists solely in-frame clones and lacks some. Here the sample spans around 120,000 clones, about 85% being singletons. Sequencing input: peripheral blood. Receptors originate from a human donor in a cohort sampled during active COVID-19. Both conserved end residues are part of each CDR3. D genes are given only for firm matches. Where a row states a size, it is once, few, many or the class of an expanded clone; other rows omit it.

V gene	CDR3 length	J gene	D gene	clone size	CDR3 DNA	CDR3 protein
TRBV3-1/TRBV3-2	17	TRBJ2-3	-	-	TGTGCCAGCAGAGACTCATTAAGACTAGGTAGCACAGATACGCAGTATTTT	CASRDSLRLGSTDTQYF
TRBV4-2	15	TRBJ2-2	-	-	TGTGCCAGCAGCCAAGACGGGAAGGTCACCGGGGAGCTGTTTTTT	CASSQDGKVTGELFF
TRBV7-6	15	TRBJ1-2	-	-	TGTGCCAGCAGCTTAGCGCAGGCAGCACCTGGCGGCTACACCTTC	CASSLAQAAPGGYTF
TRBV3-1/TRBV3-2	12	TRBJ1-1	-	-	TGTGCCAGCAGGGGGCGAGAAACTGAAGCTTTCTTT	CASRGRETEAFF
TRBV2	13	TRBJ1-1	-	-	TGTGCCAGCAGACTACAGGGGAACACTGAAGCTTTCTTT	CASRLQGNTEAFF
TRBV5-1	17	TRBJ2-1	TRBD2	-	TGCGCCAGCAGCGGGCCCCTAGCGGGGGCCCCCTACAATGAGCAGTTCTTC	CASSGPLAGAPYNEQFF
TRBV2	17	TRBJ2-1	-	-	TGTGCCAGCAGTGAACTGTTCCAGGGCGGCTCCTACAATGAGCAGTTCTTC	CASSELFQGGSYNEQFF
TRBV11-1	15	TRBJ2-3	-	-	TGTGCCAGCGCCCTCGGGAGCCCCGCCACAGATACGCAGTATTTT	CASALGSPATDTQYF
TRBV18	14	TRBJ2-7	-	-	TGTGCCAGCTCACCACCCTTCGACAACTACGAGCAGTACTTC	CASSPPFDNYEQYF
TRBV19	14	TRBJ2-7	TRBD1	-	TGTGCCAGTAGTGCCAGGGGGCTATCCTACGAGCAGTACTTC	CASSARGLSYEQYF
TRBV15	13	TRBJ2-2	-	-	TGTGCCACCACTCCTATTACCGCCGGGGAGCTGTTTTTT	CATTPITAGELFF
TRBV15	13	TRBJ1-1	-	-	TGTGCCACCAGCATAGCGGGGAACACTGAAGCTTTCTTT	CATSIAGNTEAFF
TRBV29-1	16	TRBJ2-6	TRBD1	-	TGCAGCGTTGCCGGACAGGAAAGCTCTGGGGCCAACGTCCTGACTTTC	CSVAGQESSGANVLTF
TRBV11-3	15	TRBJ2-7	-	once	TGTGCCAGCAGTTCAATTGGTGGCAGCTCCTACGAGCAGTACTTC	CASSSIGGSSYEQYF
TRBV6-1	16	TRBJ2-7	TRBD1	-	TGTGCCAGCAGTGAACCGGGACAGGGGGCCGGCTACGAGCAGTACTTC	CASSEPGQGAGYEQYF
TRBV27	14	TRBJ2-7	TRBD1	-	TGTGCCAGCAGTTTACGAGACAGGGTGGGGGAGCAGTACTTC	CASSLRDRVGEQYF
TRBV4-2	13	TRBJ2-7	-	once	TGTGCCAGCAGCCAAGAGACTAGTTACGAGCAGTACTTC	CASSQETSYEQYF
TRBV11-3	18	TRBJ2-5	TRBD2	-	TGTGCCAGCAGCTTAGATGGGACTAGGGGGAGGGTGGGCGAGACCCAGTACTTC	CASSLDGTRGRVGETQYF
TRBV30	13	TRBJ2-7	-	-	TGTGCCTGGAGGAAACCGGGGACCTACGAGCAGTACTTC	CAWRKPGTYEQYF
TRBV2	15	TRBJ2-4	TRBD2	-	TGTGCCAGCCCGGTGCAAAGCGGGAACGAAAACATTCAGTACTTC	CASPVQSGNENIQYF
TRBV13	14	TRBJ2-7	TRBD1	-	TGTGCCAGCAGTCCCCGGACAGGCCCCTACGAGCAGTACTTC	CASSPRTGPYEQYF
TRBV27	16	TRBJ1-5	TRBD1	-	TGTGCCAGCAGTAGTAGGACAGGGGTTGTAGGCCAGCCCCAGCATTTT	CASSSRTGVVGQPQHF
TRBV12-3/TRBV12-4	13	TRBJ2-7	-	-	TGTGCCAGCAGTTTTGACAGGCTCTACGAGCAGTACTTC	CASSFDRLYEQYF
TRBV6-5	16	TRBJ2-1	TRBD1	-	TGTGCCAGCAGTTCCCTTGAAGGACAGGTCTACAATGAGCAGTTCTTC	CASSSLEGQVYNEQFF
TRBV27	16	TRBJ1-2	-	-	TGTGCCAGCACCACTCGAGATGCGGGGGGCCTCTATGGCTACACCTTC	CASTTRDAGGLYGYTF
TRBV7-6	15	TRBJ2-1	-	-	TGTGCCAGCAGCTTAGAAAAGGTCCAGGGGAATGAGCAGTTCTTC	CASSLEKVQGNEQFF
TRBV24-1	13	TRBJ1-1	-	-	TGTGCCACCAGTGATGGAGGGCTGAGCAGGGCTTTCTTT	CATSDGGLSRAFF
TRBV19	17	TRBJ2-3	TRBD2	-	TGTGCCAGTAGTATGATCGGGGGGTCGAGGGTCACAGATACGCAGTATTTT	CASSMIGGSRVTDTQYF
TRBV19	14	TRBJ2-7	-	-	TGTGCCAGTAGTATAGTTGGGAGTTCCTACGAGCAGTACTTC	CASSIVGSSYEQYF